One sample yielded the 6 T cell receptor beta chains listed below, sequenced in a study of cytomegalovirus exposure and HLA in healthy donors. This PCR relied on a set of 60 Vbeta primers and 13 Jbeta primers. Sequenced by immunoSEQ multiplex PCR; TCRdb stores in-frame clones only, minus some. The sample lists around 150,000 clones; around four fifths were seen once. The source material was PBMCs. All receptors come from a man aged 30-40 years in good health and CMV-seronegative.

The J gene is TRBJ1-3, the V gene TRBV5-1; 10 positions agree with TRBD1. J lost 4 bases, V lost 0 bases, and 4 bases had no gene match. Germline lookup yields CDR1 SGHRS and CDR2 YFSETQ. The CDR3 has 16 residues. CDR3 sequence: CASSLAGTGDGNTIYF. CDR3 DNA: TGCGCCAGCAGCTTGGCCGGGACAGGGGACGGAAACACCATATATTTT.

About this clone: An end of the junction does not agree with germline; a read error may underlie this. The V gene is TRBV5-1, the J gene TRBJ1-3; 10 nucleotides align to TRBD1. The germline V gene has CDR1 SGHRS and CDR2 YFSETQ. This CDR3 is 16 amino acids long. The CDR3 bases are TGCGCCAGCCGCTTAGGACAGGGGGGCGTTGGAAACACCATATATTTT. Encoded protein: CASRLGQGGVGNTIYF.

J is TRBJ2-3 and V is TRBV5-1; no clear D gene. V was clipped by 0 bases and J by 3 bases, with 11 bases between them. Germline CDR1 SGHRS, CDR2 YFSETQ. This CDR3 has 15 amino acids. CDR3 nucleotides: TGCGCCAGCAGCTTGGGGCTGAGGAGAACAGATACGCAGTATTTT. It codes for CASSLGLRRTDTQYF. Filled out from reference TRBV5-1 and TRBJ2-3, the complete variable domain reads KAGVTQTPRYLIKTRGQQVTLSCSPISGHRSVSWYQQTPGQGLQFLFEYFSETQRNKGNFPGRFSGRQFSNSRSEMNVSTLELGDSALYLCASSLGLRRTDTQYFGPGTRLTVL.

This chain uses TRBV18 with TRBJ1-4; D not certain. V shed 6 bases and J shed 0 bases, with 11 bases lying between them. This CDR3 contains 15 residues. CDR1 and CDR2 from the germline V gene are KGHSH and LQKENI. The CDR3 nucleotides are TGTGCCAGCTCTCCCCAGGCCTCAACTAATGAAAAACTGTTTTTT. Translated, it gives CASSPQASTNEKLFF.

This clone came up once. The chain has TRBV28 and TRBJ1-3; the D is unclear. From germline, CDR1 is MDHEN and CDR2 SYDVKM. V gave up 8 bases and J gave up 7 bases, with 15 bases separating them. The CDR3 is made up of 13 amino acids. The CDR3, as DNA: TGTGCCAGCGGTCAGGTCATCCGGAACACCATATATTTT. This encodes CASGQVIRNTIYF.

The rearrangement uses TRBV6-1 and TRBJ1-1; D is ambiguous. Trimming cost V 4 bases and J 0 bases, with 15 bases left between them. Germline lookup yields CDR1 MNHNS and CDR2 SASEGT. CDR3 length: 16 residues. CDR3 residues: CASSAPSQWLNTEAFF. The CDR3, as DNA: TGTGCCAGCAGTGCCCCAAGTCAATGGCTGAACACTGAAGCTTTCTTT.